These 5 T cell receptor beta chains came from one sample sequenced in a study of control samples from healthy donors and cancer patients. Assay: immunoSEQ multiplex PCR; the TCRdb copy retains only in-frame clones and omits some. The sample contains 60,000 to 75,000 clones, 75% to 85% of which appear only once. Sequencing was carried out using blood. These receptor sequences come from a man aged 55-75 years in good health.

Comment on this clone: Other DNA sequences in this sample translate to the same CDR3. CDR3 region: CAWSVQVNTEAFF. The DNA for the CDR3 is TGTGCCTGGAGTGTCCAGGTAAACACTGAAGCTTTCTTT. This chain uses TRBV30 with TRBJ1-1; D remains unclear. Trimming removed 0 bases from V and 2 bases from J, with 7 bases in between. Germline lookup yields CDR1 GTSNPN and CDR2 SVGIG (reference sequence). This CDR3 contains 13 residues.

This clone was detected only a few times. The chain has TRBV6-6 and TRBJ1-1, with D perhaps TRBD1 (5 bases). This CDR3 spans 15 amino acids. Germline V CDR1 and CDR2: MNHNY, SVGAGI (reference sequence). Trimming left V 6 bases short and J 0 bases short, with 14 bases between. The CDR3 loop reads CASSNRQTMNTEAFF. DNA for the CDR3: TGTGCCAGCAGCAACCGACAGACCATGAACACTGAAGCTTTCTTT.

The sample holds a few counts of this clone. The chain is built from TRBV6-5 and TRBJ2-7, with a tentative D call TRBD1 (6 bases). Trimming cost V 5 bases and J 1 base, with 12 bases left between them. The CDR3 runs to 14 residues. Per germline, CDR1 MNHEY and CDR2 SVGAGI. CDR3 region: CASSPYQGSYEQYF. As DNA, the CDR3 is TGTGCCAGCAGTCCTTACCAGGGGTCCTACGAGCAGTACTTC.

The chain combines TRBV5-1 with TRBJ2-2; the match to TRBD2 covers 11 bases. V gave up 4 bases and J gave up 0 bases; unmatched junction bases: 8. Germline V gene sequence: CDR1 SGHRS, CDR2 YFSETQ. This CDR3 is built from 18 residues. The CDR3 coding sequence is TGCGCCAGCAGCGTCGGGACTAGCGGTGCCGCGAACACCGGGGAGCTGTTTTTT. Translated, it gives CASSVGTSGAANTGELFF.

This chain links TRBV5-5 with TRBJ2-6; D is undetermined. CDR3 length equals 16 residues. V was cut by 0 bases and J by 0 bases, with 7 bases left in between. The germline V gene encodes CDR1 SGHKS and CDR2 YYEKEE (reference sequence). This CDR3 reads CASSLDPGSGANVLTF. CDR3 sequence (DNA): TGTGCCAGCAGCTTGGACCCCGGCTCTGGGGCCAACGTCCTGACTTTC. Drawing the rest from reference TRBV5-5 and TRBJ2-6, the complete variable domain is DAGVTQSPTHLIKTRGQQVTLRCSPISGHKSVSWYQQVLGQGPQFIFQYYEKEERGRGNFPDRFSARQFPNYSSELNVNALLLGDSALYLCASSLDPGSGANVLTFGAGSRLTVL.